These 17 T cell receptor beta chains originate from one sample sequenced in a study of blood T cell repertoires in COVID-19. Profiling relied on immunoSEQ multiplex PCR, and the TCRdb table lists in-frame clones only, not all of them. Of 95,000 to 150,000 clones listed, roughly 84% are singletons. The sequencing sample was made of peripheral blood. The receptor set was obtained from a woman aged 80 or over with acute or convalescent COVID-19.

The V and J genes are TRBV5-6 and TRBJ2-4, with TRBD2 matching over 7 bases. V lost 1 base to trimming and J lost 13 bases; unmatched junction nucleotides: 8. The CDR3 runs 13 residues. The germline V gene has CDR1 SGHDT and CDR2 YYEEEE. CDR3 DNA: TGTGCCAGCAGCTTGATGTTGGCGGGAGAGCAGTACTTC. As protein: CASSLMLAGEQYF.

CDR3 DNA sequence: TGTGCCAGCAGCGGAGATTCGAGAACCGGGGAGCTGTTTTTT. Residues: CASSGDSRTGELFF. The chain has TRBV7-8 and TRBJ2-2; D not certain. CDR3 size: 14 residues. Trimming took 5 bases from V and 5 from J, leaving 12 bases between them. Per germline, CDR1 SGHVS and CDR2 FQNEAQ. Filled out from reference TRBV7-8 and TRBJ2-2, the complete variable domain reads GAGVSQSPRYKVAKRGQDVALRCDPISGHVSLFWYQQALGQGPEFLTYFQNEAQLDKSGLPSDRFFAERPEGSVSTLKIQRTQQEDSAVYLCASSGDSRTGELFFGEGSRLTVL.

This chain links TRBV7-9 with TRBJ2-7; 8 bases map to TRBD1. This CDR3 has 13 amino acids. V shed 4 bases and J 5 bases; nucleotides not matched to a gene: 4. The V gene's germline CDR1 is SEHNR and CDR2 FQNEAQ (reference sequence). Written as DNA, the CDR3 is TGTGCCAGCAGCTCTCAGGGGGCGGACGAGCAGTACTTC. Protein sequence: CASSSQGADEQYF. Variable domain in full (rest from reference TRBV7-9 and TRBJ2-7): DTGVSQNPRHKITKRGQNVTFRCDPISEHNRLYWYRQTLGQGPEFLTYFQNEAQLEKSRLLSDRFSAERPKGSFSTLEIQRTEQGDSAMYLCASSSQGADEQYFGPGTRLTVT.

Only a few counts were recorded for this clone. This sequence joins TRBV6-4 and TRBJ2-7, with 9 positions matching TRBD1. With 8 bases clipped from V and 6 bases from J, the junction kept 8 bases outside the gene matches. The germline V gene has CDR1 MRHNA and CDR2 SNTAGT. The CDR3 spans 13 residues. This chain's CDR3 is CASAPQGAGEQYF. The CDR3 coding sequence is TGTGCCAGCGCCCCACAGGGGGCAGGCGAGCAGTACTTC.

V gene TRBV12-5 combines with J gene TRBJ2-6; possibly TRBD1 for D (6 bases). The CDR3 is made up of 17 amino acids. Trimming stripped 4 bases from V and 0 bases from J, with 13 bases between. CDR1 is LGHNT and CDR2 is FRNRAP in the germline V gene. The CDR3 protein is CASGSDHRASGANVLTF. In DNA form, the CDR3 reads TGTGCTAGTGGTTCCGACCACAGGGCCTCTGGGGCCAACGTCCTGACTTTC.

The rearrangement uses TRBV19 and TRBJ2-5; possible D gene TRBD1, 5 bases. Trimming pared 6 bases from V and 1 base from J, leaving 12 bases between. Germline CDR1 LNHDA, CDR2 SQIVND (reference sequence). CDR3 length: 14 residues. The CDR3 protein is CASSPPGPQETQYF. DNA of the CDR3: TGTGCCAGTAGCCCGCCAGGGCCCCAAGAGACCCAGTACTTC.

This rearrangement joins TRBV29-1 to TRBJ2-7; 12 bases align to TRBD1. V trimming: 7 bases; J trimming: 3 bases; junction bases outside the gene matches: 4. The CDR3 runs 13 residues. Germline lookup yields CDR1 SQVTM and CDR2 ANQGSEA. CDR3 sequence (DNA): TGCAGCGGAGGGGACAGGGGGCTCTACGAGCAGTACTTC. Encoded protein: CSGGDRGLYEQYF.

The CDR3 sequence: CASSSGQLSTDTQYF. CDR3 nucleotide sequence: TGCGCCAGCAGCTCAGGACAGCTGAGCACAGATACGCAGTATTTT. The chain is built from TRBV5-1 and TRBJ2-3; the D gene is possibly TRBD1 (6 bases). The CDR3 covers 15 residues. Between the trimmed V and J ends, which lost 3 bases and 0 bases, there was a span of 11 bases. Germline V gives CDR1 SGHRS, CDR2 YFSETQ. Full variable domain (missing parts from reference TRBV5-1 and TRBJ2-3): KAGVTQTPRYLIKTRGQQVTLSCSPISGHRSVSWYQQTPGQGLQFLFEYFSETQRNKGNFPGRFSGRQFSNSRSEMNVSTLELGDSALYLCASSSGQLSTDTQYFGPGTRLTVL.

The V gene is TRBV5-1, the J gene TRBJ2-2, with D uncertain. This CDR3 contains 16 residues. Trimming removed 7 bases from V and 5 bases from J, with 21 bases in between. Germline V gives CDR1 SGHRS, CDR2 YFSETQ. CDR3 in DNA: TGCGCCAGCGGCCTCCCGGTCGCGAGACTTACCGGGGAGCTGTTTTTT. Protein: CASGLPVARLTGELFF.

This sequence joins TRBV19 and TRBJ1-4; 8 nucleotides match TRBD1. CDR1 is LNHDA, CDR2 SQIVND, per germline (reference sequence). With 6 bases clipped from V and 5 bases from J, the junction kept 11 bases outside the gene matches. CDR3 length equals 16 residues. The CDR3 loop reads CASSQGARIPNEKLFF. CDR3 DNA sequence: TGTGCCAGTAGCCAGGGGGCGCGGATCCCCAATGAAAAACTGTTTTTT.

The chain joins TRBV5-4 to TRBJ1-1; 8 bases agree with TRBD1. This CDR3 is built from 12 residues. CDR1 and CDR2 (germline): SGHNT, YYREEE (reference sequence). The CDR3 loop is CAQRQGITEAFF. CDR3 in DNA: TGTGCTCAAAGACAGGGGATAACTGAAGCTTTCTTT.

The genes are TRBV6-5 and TRBJ1-4; D is ambiguous. CDR3 length equals 15 residues. The V and J ends lost 8 bases and 2 bases respectively, with 15 bases between them. The germline gives CDR1 MNHEY, CDR2 SVGAGI. CDR3 protein: CASGPLRTTNEKLFF. DNA of the CDR3: TGTGCCAGCGGGCCTTTAAGGACTACTAATGAAAAACTGTTTTTT.

Comment on this clone: The germline gene is not matched at one end of the junction; a read error may be the cause. The J gene is TRBJ1-2, the V gene TRBV7-9; unclear D gene. CDR1 SEHNR and CDR2 FQNEAQ come from the germline V gene (reference sequence). The CDR3 is 15 residues long. CDR3 residues: CASSPRGTVGISLIF. The CDR3 DNA reads TGTGCCAGCAGTCCCCGCGGCACAGTCGGGATCTCGTTAATATTC.

The chain couples TRBV18 to TRBJ2-2; perhaps TRBD2 as D (5 bases). The germline V gene has CDR1 KGHSH and CDR2 LQKENI. The CDR3 spans 14 residues. Trimming took off 3 bases at V and 7 bases at J, with 12 bases between the two ends. CDR3 sequence (DNA): TGTGCCAGCTCACCGCAGGAGGCCGGCGGGGAGCTGTTTTTT. This codes for CASSPQEAGGELFF.

This clone was found once. J is TRBJ1-2 and V is TRBV11-2; perhaps TRBD1 as D (5 bases). Germline-derived CDR1 and CDR2 are SGHAT and FQNNGV. V lost 5 bases, J lost 4 bases, and 11 bases lay in between. The CDR3 is 13 residues long. The CDR3 spells CASSATGPYGYTF. The CDR3 nucleotides are TGTGCCAGCAGCGCAACAGGACCCTATGGCTACACCTTC.

This clone was counted only a few times. This chain links TRBV19 with TRBJ1-4; the D gene is possibly TRBD1 (5 bases). Germline V gene data show CDR1 as LNHDA and CDR2 as SQIVND (reference sequence). The V end was cut by 6 bases, the J end by 4 bases, with 18 bases between. The CDR3 runs to 16 residues. CDR3 sequence: CASSFPPTAFNEKLFF. The CDR3 region has the DNA TGTGCCAGTAGCTTCCCCCCGACAGCTTTTAATGAAAAACTGTTTTTT.

V gene TRBV4-3 combines with J gene TRBJ1-1, with D possibly TRBD1 on 5 matching bases. The CDR3 is 15 residues long. Germline-derived CDR1 and CDR2 are LGHNA and YSLEER. Trimming stripped 1 base from V and 0 bases from J, with 9 bases between. The CDR3 DNA sequence: TGCGCCAGCAGCCAAGGTGGACACTTGAACACTGAAGCTTTCTTT. The encoded protein is CASSQGGHLNTEAFF.